This record concerns one T cell receptor beta chain sequence. Its matching antigen is unknown. The data were obtained in a study of cytomegalovirus exposure and HLA in healthy donors. General study findings and limits: It emerged from a later analysis that several of the most significant clusters appeared to be linked to common viral pathogens.

The V and J ends lost 3 bases and 5 bases respectively, with 7 bases between them. CDR1 and CDR2 (germline): DFQATT, SNEGSKA (reference sequence). The CDR3 length is 11 residues. The PCR ran on 60 Vbeta and 13 Jbeta primers. Clones were read by immunoSEQ multiplex PCR, and TCRdb kept only the in-frame ones, dropping some. The sample lists 150,000 to 200,000 clones; around three quarters were seen once. This chain uses TRBV20-1 with TRBJ1-2; D gene uncertain. This clonotype was sampled from a woman between 25 and 40 years old in good health and CMV-seropositive. Input material: PBMCs. The CDR3, as DNA: TGCAGTGCTAGCCCGAGATATGGCTACACCTTC. It codes for CSASPRYGYTF.